This is a list of T cell receptor beta chains from one sample in a study of T cells after yellow fever vaccination. MiXCR, run by TCRdb on the 5' RACE reads, gives a single entry per CDR3 protein. The table shows some 390,000 distinct CDR3 sequences, with roughly 6.1% occurring only once. The material was PBMCs, obtained 5 days after the yellow fever booster vaccination. Receptors originate from a man aged 25 to 40 who received the YFV17D yellow fever vaccine. Each CDR3 is given with its conserved first and last residue. A D gene is named only where the DNA matches it firmly. The size field is filled for only some rows; it gives once, few, many or a size class.

V: TRBV18; size: .; length: 15; J: TRBJ2-5; D: TRBD1; DNA: TGTGCCAGCTCAGCTGGGACAGGGGGAAGGGAGACCCAGTACTTC; CDR3: CASSAGTGGRETQYF
V: TRBV5-4; size: few; length: 15; J: TRBJ2-1; D: .; DNA: TGTGCCAGCAGCTTGGGCCGGGAACCCTACAATGAGCAGTTCTTC; CDR3: CASSLGREPYNEQFF
V: TRBV7-2; size: .; length: 13; J: TRBJ2-7; D: .; DNA: TGTGCCAGCAGCTTAACCGCAAACTACGAGCAGTACTTC; CDR3: CASSLTANYEQYF
V: TRBV29-1; size: many; length: 15; J: TRBJ2-3; D: .; DNA: TGCAGCGTTGAAAGGGGGACCCCTGGCACAGATACGCAGTATTTT; CDR3: CSVERGTPGTDTQYF
V: TRBV5-6; size: .; length: 15; J: TRBJ2-7; D: TRBD2; DNA: TGTGCCAGCAGCTTAATTCTACTAGCGGACTACGAGCAGTACTTC; CDR3: CASSLILLADYEQYF
V: TRBV7-8; size: many; length: 13; J: TRBJ2-7; D: .; DNA: TGTGCCAGCAGCCCTAGTTGGGGGAACGAGCAGTACTTC; CDR3: CASSPSWGNEQYF
V: TRBV5-1; size: few; length: 14; J: TRBJ2-7; D: .; DNA: TGCGCCAGCGCATATGGGGAGGCCTCCTACGAGCAGTACTTC; CDR3: CASAYGEASYEQYF
V: TRBV2; size: .; length: 14; J: TRBJ2-7; D: TRBD2; DNA: TGTGCCAGCAGTGTGGCTAGCGGTCCCTACGAGCAGTACTTC; CDR3: CASSVASGPYEQYF
V: TRBV10-3; size: many; length: 14; J: TRBJ2-3; D: TRBD2; DNA: TGTGCCATCACTAGCGGGAGGGACACAGATACGCAGTATTTT; CDR3: CAITSGRDTDTQYF
V: TRBV12-3/TRBV12-4; size: few; length: 14; J: TRBJ2-1; D: .; DNA: TGTGCCAGCAGTGGGTCCAGGGTATACAATGAGCAGTTCTTC; CDR3: CASSGSRVYNEQFF
V: TRBV20-1; size: few; length: 16; J: TRBJ2-2; D: .; DNA: TGCTGTGCTAGATCCTCAATTGGGGGGAACACCGGGGAGCTGTTTTTT; CDR3: CCARSSIGGNTGELFF
V: TRBV5-1; size: few; length: 18; J: TRBJ1-1; D: .; DNA: TGCGCCAGCAGCGGAACAGGGAGTTCGAGTCGTTCGGGGGCTGAAGCTTTCTTT; CDR3: CASSGTGSSSRSGAEAFF
V: TRBV12-3/TRBV12-4; size: many; length: 20; J: TRBJ2-3; D: TRBD2; DNA: TGTGCCAGCAGTTTCCAGGGTAGCGGGAGAGGAAGACGTGGCACAGATACGCAGTATTTT; CDR3: CASSFQGSGRGRRGTDTQYF
V: TRBV7-6; size: many; length: 15; J: TRBJ2-1; D: .; DNA: TGTGCCAGCAGCGCACAGGCCCGAATAAACAATGAGCAGTTCTTC; CDR3: CASSAQARINNEQFF
V: TRBV7-2; size: few; length: 21; J: TRBJ2-3; D: TRBD2; DNA: TGTGCCAGCAGCCTTCCGTACAAGCGGGAGGGTATCGAAGATAGCACAGATACGCAGTATTTT; CDR3: CASSLPYKREGIEDSTDTQYF
V: TRBV18; size: .; length: 18; J: TRBJ1-1; D: TRBD1; DNA: TGTGCCAGCTCACCACCCCCCCCCCGGACAGGGGATATGACTGAAGCTTTCTTT; CDR3: CASSPPPPRTGDMTEAFF
V: TRBV7-3; size: many; length: 15; J: TRBJ2-3; D: .; DNA: TGTGCCAGCAGCTTCGACTCGACATCCAAACGGACGCAGTATTTT; CDR3: CASSFDSTSKRTQYF
V: TRBV20-1; size: .; length: 14; J: TRBJ2-5; D: .; DNA: TGCAGTGCTAGGCGTGGGGCAGGCCAAGAGACCCAGTACTTC; CDR3: CSARRGAGQETQYF
V: TRBV5-1; size: few; length: 14; J: TRBJ2-7; D: .; DNA: TGCGCCAGCAGCCGGGACTCCACCGTCTACGAGCAGTACTTC; CDR3: CASSRDSTVYEQYF
V: TRBV25-1; size: .; length: 12; J: TRBJ2-7; D: TRBD2; DNA: TGTGCCAGCAAGGCGGGAGTTGGCGAGCAGTACTTC; CDR3: CASKAGVGEQYF
V: TRBV27; size: many; length: 13; J: TRBJ1-2; D: .; DNA: TGTGCCAGCAGCCACGGTGGCAACTATGGCTACACCTTC; CDR3: CASSHGGNYGYTF
V: TRBV7-2; size: many; length: 18; J: TRBJ2-3; D: TRBD2; DNA: TGTGCCAGCAGCTTAACCCCTGGACTAGCGGGGAGCACAGATACGCAGTATTTT; CDR3: CASSLTPGLAGSTDTQYF
V: TRBV5-4; size: few; length: 16; J: TRBJ2-7; D: TRBD2; DNA: TGTGCCAGCAGCTTGGTGGGGGGGACTACCCCAAGGAAGCAGTACTTC; CDR3: CASSLVGGTTPRKQYF
V: TRBV7-6; size: .; length: 11; J: TRBJ2-1; D: .; DNA: TGTGCCAGCAGGGACGTTGATGAGCAGTTCTTC; CDR3: CASRDVDEQFF
V: TRBV3-1; size: many; length: 16; J: TRBJ2-3; D: .; DNA: TGTGCCAGCAACATGAGGGGGGTTCTCGACACAGATACGCAGTATTTT; CDR3: CASNMRGVLDTDTQYF
V: TRBV15; size: .; length: 15; J: TRBJ2-4; D: TRBD2; DNA: TGTGCCACCAGCAACTACAGACTAGCGGGAGCCATTCAGTACTTC; CDR3: CATSNYRLAGAIQYF
V: TRBV5-1; size: few; length: 14; J: TRBJ1-6; D: .; DNA: TGCGCCAGCAGTCCTGCCGGGTATAATTCACCCCTCCACTTT; CDR3: CASSPAGYNSPLHF
V: TRBV20-1; size: many; length: 11; J: TRBJ2-1; D: .; DNA: TGCAGTGCTCAGGAAGGAGGTGAGCAGTTCTTC; CDR3: CSAQEGGEQFF
V: TRBV7-3; size: few; length: 17; J: TRBJ2-2; D: TRBD2; DNA: TGTGCCAGCAGCTACGATCCGACTAGCGTTAACACCGGGGAGCTGTTTTTT; CDR3: CASSYDPTSVNTGELFF
V: TRBV7-8; size: many; length: 12; J: TRBJ2-7; D: .; DNA: TGTGCCAGCAGCCCTCCTACGCAGACTATGTACTTC; CDR3: CASSPPTQTMYF
V: TRBV29-1; size: few; length: 16; J: TRBJ2-1; D: TRBD2; DNA: TGCAGCGTTCTGCTTAGCGGGAGTGGGGGCTACAATGAGCAGTTCTTC; CDR3: CSVLLSGSGGYNEQFF
V: TRBV6-4; size: .; length: 13; J: TRBJ2-5; D: .; DNA: TGTGCCAGCAGTGTAGGACCCGGGGAGACCCAGTACTTC; CDR3: CASSVGPGETQYF
V: TRBV12-5; size: many; length: 13; J: TRBJ2-1; D: .; DNA: TGTGCTAGTGGTTCCCCGACTTTCAATGAGCAGTTCTTC; CDR3: CASGSPTFNEQFF
V: TRBV15; size: .; length: 13; J: TRBJ2-3; D: .; DNA: TGTGCCGCCGGGCGGGGCGGCACAGATACGCAGTATTTT; CDR3: CAAGRGGTDTQYF
V: TRBV3-1; size: .; length: 15; J: TRBJ2-1; D: .; DNA: TGTGCCAGCAACCAAGGTCTCGGGGCGAGCAATGAGCAGTTCTTC; CDR3: CASNQGLGASNEQFF
V: TRBV12-3/TRBV12-4; size: many; length: 13; J: TRBJ2-7; D: TRBD1; DNA: TGTGCCAGCAGCTACGGGACAGTTTACGAGCAGTACTTC; CDR3: CASSYGTVYEQYF
V: TRBV12-3/TRBV12-4; size: .; length: 16; J: TRBJ2-7; D: .; DNA: TGTGCCAGCAGTCACGGGACATACCCCAGCTCCTACGAGCAGTACTTC; CDR3: CASSHGTYPSSYEQYF
V: TRBV29-1; size: few; length: 15; J: TRBJ2-2; D: TRBD2; DNA: TGCAGCGTTGTGGGGACTAGCGGGAGGGCCGGGGAGCTGTTTTTT; CDR3: CSVVGTSGRAGELFF